Presented here are 28 T cell receptor beta chains from one specimen sequenced in a study of control samples from healthy donors and cancer patients. Some clones are missing from TCRdb's copy, which holds only in-frame ones; the method was immunoSEQ multiplex PCR. The table has roughly 120,000 clones, about nine tenths seen once. Sequenced input: blood. All receptors come from a middle-aged man in good health.

CDR3 nucleotides: TGTGCCAGCAGCCTCCGGGGAGCGGGGGCCTCGGGAGATACGCAGTATTTT. Protein: CASSLRGAGASGDTQYF. This rearrangement joins TRBV7-9 to TRBJ2-3, with TRBD2 matching 8 bases. Trimming cost V 5 bases and J 5 bases; bases outside gene matches: 15. This CDR3 comprises 17 residues. The germline V gene encodes CDR1 SEHNR and CDR2 FQNEAQ (reference sequence). Full variable domain (rest looked up from reference TRBV7-9 and TRBJ2-3): DTGVSQNPRHKITKRGQNVTFRCDPISEHNRLYWYRQTLGQGPEFLTYFQNEAQLEKSRLLSDRFSAERPKGSFSTLEIQRTEQGDSAMYLCASSLRGAGASGDTQYFGPGTRLTVL.

V gene TRBV7-9 combines with J gene TRBJ2-2; no reliable D call. Trimming took off 5 bases at V and 3 bases at J, with 16 bases between the two ends. Germline-derived CDR1 and CDR2 are SEHNR and FQNEAQ (reference sequence). This CDR3 spans 16 amino acids. The CDR3 nucleotides read TGTGCCAGCAGCCGTACCTCAACACTCTACACCGGGGAGCTGTTTTTT. Translated: CASSRTSTLYTGELFF.

The rearrangement uses TRBV12-3 or TRBV12-4 and TRBJ1-1; D call uncertain. The CDR3 is 11 amino acids. Trimming removed 4 bases from V and 7 bases from J, with 7 bases in between. The CDR3 reads CASSSGFEAFF. CDR3 coding DNA: TGTGCCAGCAGTTCCGGCTTTGAAGCTTTCTTT.

This clone was observed a few times. The chain combines TRBV30 with TRBJ1-1; the D gene is possibly TRBD1 (5 bases). CDR1 and CDR2 from the germline V gene are GTSNPN and SVGIG (reference sequence). V lost 0 bases and J lost 8, with 16 bases in between. The CDR3 is 14 amino acids. The CDR3 coding sequence is TGTGCCTGGAGTGTCCCGGGGCCGAGAGAGGAAGCTTTCTTT. It specifies CAWSVPGPREEAFF. The entire variable domain, with the rest obtained from reference TRBV30 and TRBJ1-1, is as follows: SQTIHQWPATLVQPVGSPLSLECTVEGTSNPNLYWYRQAAGRGLQLLFYSVGIGQISSEVPQNLSASRPQDRQFILSSKKLLLSDSGFYLCAWSVPGPREEAFFGQGTRLTVV.

The chain employs TRBV24-1 and TRBJ2-1; 9 bases line up with TRBD1. The trim removed 6 bases at V and 6 bases at J, leaving 8 bases unmatched. Germline V gives CDR1 KGHDR, CDR2 SFDVKD. The CDR3 is made up of 15 amino acids. The CDR3 bases are TGTGCCACCAGTACCAACAGGGGGCACGGCAATGAGCAGTTCTTC. Its protein product is CATSTNRGHGNEQFF.

The chain has TRBV3-1 (or the pseudogene TRBV3-2) and TRBJ2-1; D gene unclear. The CDR3 is made up of 16 amino acids. The V gene lost 5 bases and the J gene lost 5 bases, with 19 bases spanning the gap. From germline, CDR1 is LGHDT and CDR2 YNNKEL (reference sequence). As DNA, the CDR3 is TGTGCCAGCAGCTGTGAATATCCCCATTCCGACAATGAGCAGTTCTTC. It yields the protein CASSCEYPHSDNEQFF.

This sequence joins TRBV6-5 and TRBJ2-7, with TRBD1 matching 8 bases. V shed 7 bases and J 3 bases; nucleotides not matched to a gene: 5. This CDR3 is built from 13 residues. Germline values: CDR1 MNHEY, CDR2 SVGAGI. CDR3 sequence: CASMDRVIYEQYF. The CDR3 nucleotides are TGTGCCAGCATGGACAGGGTAATCTACGAGCAGTACTTC.

This chain links TRBV7-6 with TRBJ1-1; D possibly corresponds to TRBD1 (6 bases). CDR1 and CDR2 from the germline V gene are SGHVS and FNYEAQ. V gave up 5 bases and J gave up 0 bases, with 13 bases separating them. This CDR3 has 15 amino acids. CDR3 in amino acids: CASSRTTGLNTEAFF. In DNA, the CDR3 is TGTGCCAGCAGCCGGACGACAGGCTTGAACACTGAAGCTTTCTTT.

V is TRBV5-1 and J is TRBJ2-5, with TRBD1 as a possible D gene (5 bases). Trimming cost V 0 bases and J 4 bases, with 10 bases left between them. CDR1 is SGHRS, CDR2 YFSETQ, per germline. The length of the CDR3 is 14 residues. The CDR3 sequence: CASSLGAGRETQYF. CDR3 DNA: TGCGCCAGCAGCTTGGGGGCAGGGCGAGAGACCCAGTACTTC. Based on the CDR3 plus reference TRBV5-1 and TRBJ2-5, the full variable domain is KAGVTQTPRYLIKTRGQQVTLSCSPISGHRSVSWYQQTPGQGLQFLFEYFSETQRNKGNFPGRFSGRQFSNSRSEMNVSTLELGDSALYLCASSLGAGRETQYFGPGTRLLVL.

The chain is built from TRBV7-2 and TRBJ1-2; 8 nucleotides align to TRBD1. Trimming took 5 bases from V and 1 from J; bases not matched to a gene: 6. This CDR3 contains 15 residues. Germline CDR1 reads SGHTA; CDR2 reads FQGNSA. The CDR3 nucleotides read TGTGCCAGCAGCGAGACAGGGGACCTTAACTATGGCTACACCTTC. It encodes CASSETGDLNYGYTF.

This chain uses TRBV27 with TRBJ1-2; TRBD1 agrees at 9 bases. V shed 6 bases and J 3 bases; nucleotides not matched to a gene: 11. Germline loops: CDR1 MNHEY, CDR2 SMNVEV (reference sequence). The CDR3 runs 16 residues. The CDR3 spells CASRPGQGKSDYGYTF. The CDR3 DNA is TGTGCCAGCAGACCGGGACAGGGAAAGTCGGACTATGGCTACACCTTC.

This clone was recorded many times. The CDR3 region has the DNA TGCAGCGTAACCGGGACTAGCGCGTGGAATGAGCAGTTCTTC. It translates to CSVTGTSAWNEQFF. The chain couples TRBV29-1 to TRBJ2-1; 10 positions agree with TRBD2. Germline CDR1 is SQVTM and CDR2 is ANQGSEA. The CDR3 runs 14 residues. The J segment lost 7 bases and the V segment lost 6 bases, leaving 9 bases of the junction unmatched.

The genes are TRBV7-8 and TRBJ1-5; 8 nucleotides agree with TRBD1. The CDR3 is made up of 14 amino acids. The V and J ends lost 5 bases and 9 bases, in that order; junction bases with no gene match: 9. Germline-derived CDR1 and CDR2 are SGHVS and FQNEAQ. CDR3 protein: CASSVGQAVWPQHF. The DNA for the CDR3 is TGTGCCAGCAGCGTGGGACAGGCGGTCTGGCCCCAGCATTTT.

DNA of the CDR3: TGTGCCAGCAGTTACGTGGGGTTATCGGAAAAACTGTTTTTT. Protein product: CASSYVGLSEKLFF. The V gene is TRBV6-2 or TRBV6-3, the J gene TRBJ1-4; no clear D. Trimming removed 2 bases from V and 8 bases from J, with 12 bases in between. The CDR3 runs 14 residues. The V gene's germline CDR1 is MNHEY and CDR2 SVGEGT.

The genes are TRBV2 and TRBJ1-2; 7 positions match TRBD1. CDR3 length equals 16 residues. Germline V gene lookup returns CDR1 SNHLY and CDR2 FYNNEI. The V segment lost 6 bases and the J segment 8 bases; nucleotides outside the gene matches: 18. CDR3 sequence: CASRIARTGRLGGYTF. In DNA, the CDR3 is TGTGCCAGCAGAATCGCCCGGACAGGCCGACTAGGGGGCTACACCTTC. The entire variable domain, with the rest obtained from reference TRBV2 and TRBJ1-2, is as follows: EPEVTQTPSHQVTQMGQEVILRCVPISNHLYFYWYRQILGQKVEFLVSFYNNEISEKSEIFDDQFSVERPDGSNFTLKIRSTKLEDSAMYFCASRIARTGRLGGYTFGSGTRLTVV.

The rearrangement joins TRBV5-4 to TRBJ2-6; 7 nucleotides line up with TRBD1. The CDR3 sequence is 16 residues long. CDR1 is SGHNT and CDR2 is YYREEE in the germline V gene (reference sequence). J was trimmed by 0 bases and V by 5 bases; bases with no gene match: 5. In DNA form, the CDR3 reads TGTGCCAGCAGTCCGGACAGGTACTCTGGGGCCAACGTCCTGACTTTC. Residues: CASSPDRYSGANVLTF.

The chain links TRBV6-6 to TRBJ1-4; D might be TRBD1 (6 bases). Germline lookup yields CDR1 MNHNY and CDR2 SVGAGI (reference sequence). V was clipped by 2 bases and J by 7 bases, with 11 bases between them. The CDR3 contains 14 residues. CDR3 sequence reads: CASSYVRGIEKLFF. Here the CDR3 DNA reads TGTGCCAGCAGTTACGTCAGGGGCATTGAAAAACTGTTTTTT.

The chain joins TRBV7-2 to TRBJ1-5; D remains ambiguous. Trimming removed 1 base at V and 4 bases at J, with 11 bases between. Germline V gene sequence: CDR1 SGHTA, CDR2 FQGNSA. CDR3 length: 15 amino acids. CDR3 in amino acids: CASSLEGLSNQPQHF. The CDR3 region has the DNA TGTGCCAGCAGCTTAGAAGGGCTTAGTAATCAGCCCCAGCATTTT.

In this sample, this clone turned up once. This chain connects TRBV10-3 to TRBJ1-5; D gene ambiguous. The CDR3 loop spans 15 amino acids. V lost 3 bases, J lost 2 bases, and 11 bases lay in between. Germline-derived CDR1 and CDR2 are ENHRY and SYGVKD. As DNA, the CDR3 is TGTGCCATCAGTGATTTCGGGGAGGGCAATCAGCCCCAGCATTTT. It encodes CAISDFGEGNQPQHF.

The chain uses TRBV14 and TRBJ2-5, with D unclear. Trimming left V 1 base short and J 4 bases short, with 10 bases between. The CDR3 covers 14 residues. Per germline, CDR1 SGHDN and CDR2 FVKESK. The CDR3 nucleotides read TGTGCCAGCAGCCAAGCCACTGTCCCAGAGACCCAGTACTTC. Translation gives CASSQATVPETQYF.

Remarks on this clone: The same CDR3 also results from other DNA sequences found in this sample. The chain couples TRBV5-1 to TRBJ2-3; perhaps TRBD2 as D (6 bases). The CDR3 sequence is 15 residues long. The V gene's germline CDR1 is SGHRS and CDR2 YFSETQ. The ends were cut back, 0 bases at V and 0 bases at J, with 8 bases in the middle. The DNA of the CDR3 is TGCGCCAGCAGCTTGGCGGGGACTAGCACAGATACGCAGTATTTT. Its translation: CASSLAGTSTDTQYF.

The rearrangement uses TRBV7-9 and TRBJ2-2; 13 positions agree with TRBD2. CDR1 is SEHNR, CDR2 FQNEAQ, per germline (reference sequence). This CDR3 is built from 16 residues. V dropped 5 bases and J dropped 7; count of bases not matched to a gene: 7. CDR3 residues: CASSPPGLAGFGELFF. The CDR3 nucleotides are TGTGCCAGCAGCCCACCGGGACTAGCGGGGTTCGGGGAGCTGTTTTTT.

The J gene is TRBJ1-1, the V gene TRBV6-1; D possibly corresponds to TRBD1 (6 bases). This CDR3 comprises 14 residues. V dropped 3 bases and J dropped 10 bases, with 18 bases sitting between them. CDR1 is MNHNS, CDR2 SASEGT, per germline. The CDR3 bases are TGTGCCAGCAGTGATGAGTGGGGGGCCCGTGGAGCTTTCTTT. It is translated as CASSDEWGARGAFF.

This chain connects TRBV27 to TRBJ1-2, with D perhaps matching TRBD1 (5 bases). The V and J ends lost 6 bases and 5 bases respectively, with 19 bases between them. The CDR3 is made up of 15 amino acids. Germline CDR1 MNHEY, CDR2 SMNVEV (reference sequence). Here the CDR3 DNA reads TGTGCCAGCAGCCCTACTCCAAGGGGTGGGTATGGCTACACCTTC. Its protein product is CASSPTPRGGYGYTF.

The chain carries TRBV29-1 and TRBJ2-7, with unresolved D. Per germline, CDR1 SQVTM and CDR2 ANQGSEA. The germline V and J ends were trimmed by 2 bases and 2 bases, with 10 bases remaining between them. The CDR3 totals 13 residues. The CDR3 sequence: CSVELEGTYEQYF. The DNA for the CDR3 is TGCAGCGTTGAATTGGAAGGGACCTACGAGCAGTACTTC.

The chain recombines TRBV24-1 with TRBJ1-5, with 7 nucleotides matching TRBD1. Trimming took 3 bases from V and 0 from J; bases not matched to a gene: 4. The CDR3 consists of 16 residues. Germline V gene lookup returns CDR1 KGHDR and CDR2 SFDVKD. CDR3 protein: CATSDRDSNSNQPQHF. For the CDR3, the DNA is TGTGCCACCAGTGATCGGGACAGCAATAGCAATCAGCCCCAGCATTTT.

The gene calls are TRBV15 and TRBJ2-7; tentative D call: TRBD1 (6 bases). From germline, CDR1 is LNHNV and CDR2 YYDKDF (reference sequence). This CDR3 is built from 15 residues. Trimming removed 3 bases from V and 6 bases from J, with 18 bases in between. In nucleotides, the CDR3 is TGTGCCACCAGCAGTGCCCAAACAGGGAGCGTCGAGCAGTACTTC. Protein product: CATSSAQTGSVEQYF. Full variable domain (rest looked up from reference TRBV15 and TRBJ2-7): DAMVIQNPRYQVTQFGKPVTLSCSQTLNHNVMYWYQQKSSQAPKLLFHYYDKDFNNEADTPDNFQSRRPNTSFCFLDIRSPGLGDTAMYLCATSSAQTGSVEQYFGPGTRLTVT.

The chain is built from TRBV24-1 and TRBJ2-7; no firm D call. Per the germline V gene, CDR1 is KGHDR and CDR2 is SFDVKD. There are 11 residues in the CDR3. V was clipped by 1 base and J by 5 bases, with 2 bases between them. The DNA of the CDR3 is TGTGCCACCAGTGATTTCAACGAGCAGTACTTC. Translation gives CATSDFNEQYF.